The 19 T cell receptor beta chains in this list originate from one sample, sequenced in a study of T cell repertoires in cytomegalovirus infection. TCRdb fed the reads into MiXCR, producing one record per CDR3 protein. The data contain around 530,000 distinct CDR3 sequences, less than 30% of them seen just once; the ten biggest clones take up roughly 13%. Sequenced sample: PBMCs. The receptors were gathered from a human donor in good health (CMV status not recorded). Some clones in this sample may be carry-over from other donors' samples.

The V gene is TRBV6-1, the J gene TRBJ2-3; tentative D call: TRBD1 (6 bases). There are 16 residues in the CDR3. Looked up from germline, CDR1 is MNHNS and CDR2 is SASEGT. The V end lost 6 bases, the J end lost 2 bases, and 18 bases lay between the germline ends. This CDR3 is CASSRDTVVHTDTQYF. CDR3 nucleotides: TGTGCCAGCAGCCGGGACACAGTCGTTCACACAGATACGCAGTATTTT.

This clonotype was counted only a few times. V usage is TRBV11-2 and J usage is TRBJ1-2; D uncertain. The germline V and J ends were trimmed by 5 bases and 2 bases, with 12 bases remaining between them. There are 14 residues in the CDR3. The V gene's germline CDR1 is SGHAT and CDR2 FQNNGV. In nucleotides, the CDR3 is TGTGCCAGCAGCCCCGGCTGGAGCAACTATGGCTACACCTTC. Translated, it gives CASSPGWSNYGYTF.

The chain links TRBV12-3 or TRBV12-4 to TRBJ2-1; 12 nucleotides agree with TRBD2. The junction had 3 bases not matched to a gene; V was cut back by 1 base and J by 8 bases. The CDR3 has 15 residues. The CDR3 loop reads CASSLGTSGTHEQFF. In nucleotides, the CDR3 is TGTGCCAGCAGTTTAGGGACTAGCGGGACCCATGAGCAGTTCTTC.

The V call is TRBV2, the J call TRBJ2-7; D uncertain. Trimming stripped 6 bases from V and 6 bases from J, with 12 bases between. Germline V CDR1 and CDR2: SNHLY, FYNNEI. This CDR3 comprises 12 residues. DNA of the CDR3: TGTGCCAGCAGGGAGCTAGGGCCCGAGCAGTACGTC. Its translation is CASRELGPEQYV.

The chain has TRBV27 and TRBJ2-1; D ambiguous. The germline gives CDR1 MNHEY, CDR2 SMNVEV (reference sequence). V lost 8 bases and J lost 8, with 16 bases in between. The CDR3 is 13 residues long. The CDR3 nucleotides are TGTGCCAGCTCCGAATTCGCACATTATGAGCAGTTCTTC. Encoded protein: CASSEFAHYEQFF.

For this clonotype: Being one base from a much bigger clone, this may be a read error. This chain joins TRBV11-2 and TRBJ2-7; 7 bases map to TRBD2. The CDR3 has 17 amino acids. Germline values: CDR1 SGHAT, CDR2 FQNNGV. J gave up 8 bases and V 4 bases, and 20 bases lay outside the gene matches. CDR3 residues: CASSSFVFASSGDQQYF. The CDR3 DNA follows: TGTGCCAGCAGCTCCTTCGTCTTCGCCTCTAGCGGAGACCAGCAGTACTTC.

The chain has TRBV7-9 and TRBJ2-7; D is unresolved. Per germline, CDR1 SEHNR and CDR2 FQNEAQ (reference sequence). Trimming pared 3 bases from V and 0 bases from J, leaving 9 bases between. The CDR3 totals 14 residues. The DNA for the CDR3 is TGTGCCAGCAGCTTCTCTGGCAGCTCCTACGAGCAGTACGTC. As protein: CASSFSGSSYEQYV.

This clonotype was seen only a few times. The chain carries TRBV7-2 and TRBJ1-5; TRBD1 is a possible D gene (5 bases). The V gene's germline CDR1 is SGHTA and CDR2 FQGNSA. The ends were cut back, 7 bases at V and 9 bases at J, with 19 bases in the middle. CDR3 size: 14 residues. CDR3 amino acids: CASTSLAGTGPQHF. CDR3 sequence (DNA): TGTGCCAGCACCTCCTTGGCGGGAACAGGGCCCCAGCATTTT.

This clonotype was counted only a few times. This may arise from a read error, as a much more abundant clone is one base away. This sequence joins TRBV7-8 and TRBJ2-1, with D unclear. Deletions cut 1 base from V and 0 bases from J, with 7 bases between. The CDR3 runs 15 residues. Germline lookup yields CDR1 SGHVS and CDR2 FQNEAQ. The CDR3, as DNA: TGTGCCAGCAGCTTAGGGCAGGTCTCCTACAATGAGCAGTTCTTC. Its protein product is CASSLGQVSYNEQFF.

The chain employs TRBV7-9 and TRBJ1-2, with TRBD1 matching over 7 bases. The germline gives CDR1 SEHNR, CDR2 FQNEAQ (reference sequence). V lost 3 bases and J lost 5; bases outside the gene matches: 3. There are 13 residues in the CDR3. CDR3 sequence: CASSLTGPYGYTF. The CDR3 DNA reads TGTGCCAGCAGCTTGACAGGGCCGTATGGCTACACCTTC.

This clonotype was detected only a few times. The chain joins TRBV12-3 or TRBV12-4 to TRBJ2-6; 7 bases align to TRBD1. This CDR3 contains 15 residues. Losses at the gene ends were 3 bases for V and 2 bases for J; bases not matched to a gene: 1. For the CDR3, the DNA is TGTGCCAGCAGTTTTGACAGGGCTGGGGCCAACGTCCTGACTTTC. Translation: CASSFDRAGANVLTF.

This sequence joins TRBV19 and TRBJ2-1; 13 nucleotides agree with TRBD2. The CDR3 sequence is 15 residues long. The V and J ends lost 10 bases and 8 bases, in that order; junction bases with no gene match: 11. From germline, CDR1 is LNHDA and CDR2 SQIVND (reference sequence). CDR3 in DNA: TGTGCCACCTACCACGGGACTAGCGGGAAGGATGAGCAGTTCTTC. Protein product: CATYHGTSGKDEQFF.

The V and J genes are TRBV4-3 and TRBJ2-1; TRBD2 matches at 10 bases. Germline CDR1 and CDR2: LGHNA and YSLEER. The junction had 12 bases not matched to a gene; V was cut back by 4 bases and J by 9 bases. CDR3 length equals 16 residues. The CDR3 here is CASSPAMLAGVSEQFF. The CDR3 DNA follows: TGCGCCAGCAGCCCAGCCATGCTAGCGGGAGTCTCTGAGCAGTTCTTC.

Regarding this clonotype: A much bigger clone sits one base away, suggesting this may be a read error. A read error is likely, as this CDR3 ends without the conserved phenylalanine or tryptophan. The V gene is TRBV7-9, the J gene TRBJ2-1, with D maybe TRBD2 (5 bases). The V gene's germline CDR1 is SEHNR and CDR2 FQNEAQ (reference sequence). Between the trimmed V and J ends, which lost 4 bases and 7 bases, there was a span of 14 bases. The CDR3 length is 14 residues. The CDR3 region is CASSSTNKFNEQFL. The DNA for the CDR3 is TGTGCCAGCAGCTCGACTAACAAATTTAATGAGCAGTTCTTA.

This clonotype was counted many times. This chain joins TRBV9 and TRBJ2-3, with 8 bases identical to TRBD2. Germline values: CDR1 SGDLS, CDR2 YYNGEE. The CDR3 contains 15 residues. V lost 3 bases and J lost 2; bases outside the gene matches: 5. This CDR3 reads CASSGTSRHTDTQYF. In DNA form, the CDR3 reads TGTGCCAGCAGCGGGACTAGCCGCCACACAGATACGCAGTATTTT.

CDR3 in amino acids: CSAPRGAIEQFF. The CDR3 DNA follows: TGCAGTGCTCCCCGGGGGGCCATTGAGCAGTTCTTC. The genes are TRBV20-1 and TRBJ2-1, with a weak D call TRBD2 (7 bases). The CDR3 is 12 residues long. Germline V lookup: CDR1 DFQATT, CDR2 SNEGSKA (reference sequence). The V end was cut by 5 bases, the J end by 9 bases, with 14 bases between.

V usage is TRBV4-2 and J usage is TRBJ1-6; weak D call: TRBD1 (5 bases). The CDR3 extends over 20 amino acids. V was clipped by 1 base and J by 7 bases, with 26 bases between them. CDR1 LGHNA and CDR2 YNFKEQ come from the germline V gene. The CDR3 reads CASSQVLGGNSYLGNSPLHF. The CDR3 region has the DNA TGTGCCAGCAGCCAAGTCCTTGGGGGTAACTCCTATCTAGGAAATTCACCCCTCCACTTT.

This clonotype occurred a few times. The chain joins TRBV14 to TRBJ1-4; tentatively, D is TRBD1 (5 bases). The germline V gene has CDR1 SGHDN and CDR2 FVKESK. Between the trimmed V and J ends, which lost 3 bases and 10 bases, there was a span of 15 bases. There are 14 residues in the CDR3. CDR3: CASSHEGPRGKLFF. As DNA, the CDR3 is TGTGCCAGCAGCCACGAGGGACCCCGGGGAAAACTGTTTTTT.

The chain links TRBV28 to TRBJ2-7; 11 bases are shared with TRBD2. The length of the CDR3 is 13 residues. Trimming cost V 7 bases and J 4 bases; bases outside gene matches: 3. Germline V gene data show CDR1 as MDHEN and CDR2 as SYDVKM. DNA for the CDR3: TGTGCCAGCATTTCTAGCGGGGGGTACGAGCAGTACTTC. It specifies CASISSGGYEQYF.